These T cell receptor beta chains were read from a single sample in a study of T cell responses to AZD1222 COVID-19 vaccine. The table came from immunoSEQ multiplex PCR; TCRdb's copy has only in-frame clones and leaves some out. The sample includes about 46,000 clones, about 90% of them seen just once. Sequencing was performed on peripheral blood, taken 28 days after the second AZD1222 dose. These receptors were collected from an adult who received the AZD1222 COVID-19 vaccine. Both conserved end residues are part of each CDR3. D genes are given only for firm matches. Rows may omit the clone size; those that give it use once, few, many or a size class.

V: TRBV6-1
size: -
D: TRBD1
length: 16
J: TRBJ1-5
CDR3: CASSERGRLGNQPQHF
DNA: TGTGCCAGCAGTGAAAGGGGGCGCCTGGGCAATCAGCCCCAGCATTTT

V: TRBV30
size: -
D: -
length: 13
J: TRBJ2-1
CDR3: CAWSVLGPNEQFF
DNA: TGTGCCTGGAGTGTTCTGGGCCCCAATGAGCAGTTCTTC

V: TRBV12-3/TRBV12-4
size: -
D: -
length: 12
J: TRBJ2-1
CDR3: CASSFEGNEQFF
DNA: TGTGCCAGCAGTTTCGAGGGCAATGAGCAGTTCTTC

V: TRBV28
size: -
D: -
length: 15
J: TRBJ2-5
CDR3: CASSSLLTGWGTQYF
DNA: TGTGCCAGCAGCTCTCTACTTACAGGGTGGGGGACCCAGTACTTC

V: TRBV6-1
size: -
D: TRBD1
length: 14
J: TRBJ1-1
CDR3: CASSERGQVTEAFF
DNA: TGTGCCAGCAGTGAAAGGGGGCAGGTCACTGAAGCTTTCTTT

V: TRBV9
size: -
D: -
length: 14
J: TRBJ1-2
CDR3: CASSVSTGYEGYTF
DNA: TGTGCCAGCAGCGTATCTACAGGATATGAGGGCTACACCTTC

V: TRBV9
size: -
D: -
length: 16
J: TRBJ2-2
CDR3: CASSEHHGMDTGELFF
DNA: TGTGCCAGCAGCGAACATCACGGGATGGACACCGGGGAGCTGTTTTTT

V: TRBV27
size: -
D: -
length: 14
J: TRBJ1-2
CDR3: CASRKQGSDYGYTF
DNA: TGTGCCAGCAGGAAACAGGGTTCTGACTATGGCTACACCTTC

V: TRBV9
size: -
D: -
length: 15
J: TRBJ1-3
CDR3: CASSVGITWGNTIYF
DNA: TGTGCCAGCAGCGTAGGAATTACGTGGGGAAACACCATATATTTT

V: TRBV18
size: -
D: TRBD1
length: 15
J: TRBJ1-2
CDR3: CASSPSGQGARGYTF
DNA: TGTGCCAGCTCACCTTCGGGACAGGGGGCTCGGGGCTACACCTTC

V: TRBV6-5
size: -
D: -
length: 15
J: TRBJ1-1
CDR3: CASSYGRQGGTEAFF
DNA: TGTGCCAGCAGCTACGGCCGGCAGGGAGGAACTGAAGCTTTCTTT

V: TRBV4-1
size: -
D: -
length: 16
J: TRBJ2-4
CDR3: CASSLHGDLAKNIQYF
DNA: TGCGCCAGCAGCCTGCACGGGGACCTGGCCAAAAACATTCAGTACTTC

V: TRBV9
size: -
D: -
length: 19
J: TRBJ1-5
CDR3: CASSVAPFGQRRRNQPQHF
DNA: TGTGCCAGCAGCGTAGCTCCCTTTGGACAGAGAAGAAGGAATCAGCCCCAGCATTTT

V: TRBV9
size: -
D: -
length: 14
J: TRBJ2-3
CDR3: CASSVEAETDTQYF
DNA: TGTGCCAGCAGCGTAGAAGCGGAGACAGATACGCAGTATTTT

V: TRBV5-1
size: -
D: -
length: 17
J: TRBJ2-3
CDR3: CASSLGGGAGNTDTQYF
DNA: TGCGCCAGCAGCTTGGGTGGCGGGGCTGGGAACACAGATACGCAGTATTTT

V: TRBV28
size: -
D: TRBD2
length: 18
J: TRBJ2-3
CDR3: CASSFPSSGTAAPDTQYF
DNA: TGTGCCAGCAGTTTTCCCTCTAGCGGGACTGCAGCCCCAGATACGCAGTATTTT

V: TRBV19
size: -
D: -
length: 16
J: TRBJ1-1
CDR3: CASSIQRTVSFPEAFF
DNA: TGTGCCAGTAGTATTCAGAGAACAGTAAGTTTTCCTGAAGCTTTCTTT

V: TRBV5-1
size: -
D: TRBD2
length: 16
J: TRBJ2-2
CDR3: CASSLLASGSTGELFF
DNA: TGCGCCAGCAGCTTGTTGGCTAGCGGGAGCACCGGGGAGCTGTTTTTT

V: TRBV3-1/TRBV3-2
size: -
D: -
length: 14
J: TRBJ2-5
CDR3: CASSHRDRWETQYF
DNA: TGTGCCAGCAGTCACAGGGATAGGTGGGAGACCCAGTACTTC

V: TRBV5-6
size: -
D: -
length: 13
J: TRBJ2-1
CDR3: CASSLARGDEQFF
DNA: TGTGCCAGCAGCTTGGCAAGGGGGGATGAGCAGTTCTTC

V: TRBV4-3
size: -
D: TRBD1
length: 15
J: TRBJ2-3
CDR3: CASSPRGTGSDTQYF
DNA: TGCGCCAGCAGCCCCAGGGGGACAGGGTCAGATACGCAGTATTTT

V: TRBV6-2/TRBV6-3
size: -
D: -
length: 14
J: TRBJ1-5
CDR3: CASSINGGNQPQHF
DNA: TGTGCCAGCAGCATTAATGGGGGAAATCAGCCCCAGCATTTT

V: TRBV15
size: -
D: TRBD1
length: 17
J: TRBJ1-1
CDR3: CATSRKLGRDRHTEAFF
DNA: TGTGCCACCAGCAGAAAGTTAGGTAGGGACAGACACACTGAAGCTTTCTTT

V: TRBV23-1
size: -
D: -
length: 10
J: TRBJ2-7
CDR3: CASHGGFQYF
DNA: TGCGCCAGTCACGGAGGTTTCCAGTACTTC

V: TRBV18
size: -
D: -
length: 13
J: TRBJ2-2
CDR3: CASPSPARGELFF
DNA: TGTGCCAGCCCTTCACCGGCTCGCGGGGAGCTGTTTTTT

V: TRBV20-1
size: -
D: -
length: 10
J: TRBJ2-5
CDR3: CSAYGETQYF
DNA: TGCAGTGCCTACGGAGAGACCCAGTACTTC

V: TRBV5-6
size: -
D: TRBD1
length: 15
J: TRBJ2-7
CDR3: CASSLMRTGGHEQYF
DNA: TGTGCCAGCAGCTTGATGAGGACAGGTGGCCACGAGCAGTACTTC

V: TRBV7-2
size: -
D: -
length: 14
J: TRBJ2-7
CDR3: CASSGRDTFYEQYF
DNA: TGTGCCAGCAGCGGTAGGGACACCTTCTACGAGCAGTACTTC

V: TRBV5-1
size: -
D: TRBD1
length: 14
J: TRBJ2-7
CDR3: CASSFGQGTYEQYF
DNA: TGCGCCAGCAGCTTCGGACAGGGTACCTACGAGCAGTACTTC

V: TRBV27
size: -
D: -
length: 16
J: TRBJ2-7
CDR3: CASSLSKGSGSYEQYF
DNA: TGTGCCAGCAGTTTAAGTAAGGGTTCGGGCTCCTACGAGCAGTACTTC

V: TRBV7-8
size: -
D: TRBD1
length: 14
J: TRBJ2-5
CDR3: CASSATGGQETQYF
DNA: TGTGCCAGCAGCGCAACAGGGGGCCAAGAGACCCAGTACTTC

V: TRBV7-2
size: once
D: TRBD1
length: 15
J: TRBJ2-7
CDR3: CASSLRQGVTYEQYF
DNA: TGTGCCAGCAGCTTACGACAGGGGGTTACCTACGAGCAGTACTTC

V: TRBV7-2
size: -
D: TRBD1
length: 13
J: TRBJ1-4
CDR3: CASSSTGLGKLFF
DNA: TGTGCCAGCAGCTCGACAGGGTTAGGAAAACTGTTTTTT

V: TRBV20-1
size: -
D: -
length: 12
J: TRBJ1-2
CDR3: CSASPMGAGYTF
DNA: TGCAGTGCTAGTCCCATGGGGGCGGGCTACACCTTC

V: TRBV18
size: -
D: -
length: 13
J: TRBJ2-7
CDR3: CASSPGTKGEQYF
DNA: TGTGCCAGCTCTCCCGGGACCAAAGGTGAGCAGTACTTC

V: TRBV29-1
size: -
D: -
length: 12
J: TRBJ1-6
CDR3: CSVGTGNSPLHF
DNA: TGCAGCGTTGGAACTGGGAATTCACCCCTCCACTTT

V: TRBV9
size: -
D: -
length: 15
J: TRBJ2-1
CDR3: CASSVSGTGYNEQFF
DNA: TGTGCCAGCAGCGTATCCGGGACTGGATACAATGAGCAGTTCTTC

V: TRBV5-1
size: -
D: TRBD1
length: 15
J: TRBJ1-1
CDR3: CASSAGGQGGTEAFF
DNA: TGCGCCAGCAGCGCTGGGGGACAGGGCGGAACTGAAGCTTTCTTT

V: TRBV7-2
size: -
D: -
length: 16
J: TRBJ2-2
CDR3: CASSPRDVTGTGELFF
DNA: TGTGCCAGCAGCCCTCGTGACGTCACGGGGACCGGGGAGCTGTTTTTT

V: TRBV6-2/TRBV6-3
size: -
D: TRBD1
length: 12
J: TRBJ2-1
CDR3: CASSWTGNEQFF
DNA: TGTGCCAGCAGTTGGACAGGGAATGAGCAGTTCTTC

V: TRBV9
size: few
D: TRBD1
length: 14
J: TRBJ1-1
CDR3: CASSVGTANTEAFF
DNA: TGTGCCAGCAGCGTTGGGACAGCGAACACTGAAGCTTTCTTT

V: TRBV7-3
size: -
D: -
length: 14
J: TRBJ1-5
CDR3: CASSLTSINQPQHF
DNA: TGTGCCAGCAGCTTAACCAGCATTAATCAGCCCCAGCATTTT